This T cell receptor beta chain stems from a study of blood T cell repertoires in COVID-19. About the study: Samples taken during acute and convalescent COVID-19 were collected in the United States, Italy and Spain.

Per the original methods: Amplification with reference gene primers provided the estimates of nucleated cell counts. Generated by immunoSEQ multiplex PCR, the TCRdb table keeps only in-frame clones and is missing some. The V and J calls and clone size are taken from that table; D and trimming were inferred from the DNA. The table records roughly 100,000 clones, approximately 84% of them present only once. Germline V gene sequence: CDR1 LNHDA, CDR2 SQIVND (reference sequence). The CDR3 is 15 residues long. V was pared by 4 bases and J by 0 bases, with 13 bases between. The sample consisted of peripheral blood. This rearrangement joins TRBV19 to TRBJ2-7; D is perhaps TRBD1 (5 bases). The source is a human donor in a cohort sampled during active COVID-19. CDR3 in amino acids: CASSKGQISSYEQYF. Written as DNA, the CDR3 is TGTGCCAGTAGTAAGGGGCAGATAAGCTCCTACGAGCAGTACTTC.